This TCR beta chain came from a study of T cell responses to AZD1222 COVID-19 vaccine. V lost 1 base to trimming and J lost 0 bases, with 10 bases between them. There are 16 residues in the CDR3. Germline loops: CDR1 LGHNA, CDR2 YNFKEQ. Generated by immunoSEQ multiplex PCR, the TCRdb table keeps only in-frame clones and is missing some. The sample carries some 120,000 clones, 88% recorded once. The receptor's source is an adult in good health. The chain carries TRBV4-2 and TRBJ2-1, with TRBD1 as a possible D gene (6 bases). Sequenced here: peripheral blood, sampled on day 0 of MenACWY control vaccination. CDR3 sequence (DNA): TGTGCCAGCAGCCAAGGGGACACCAGCTCCTACAATGAGCAGTTCTTC. Translation gives CASSQGDTSSYNEQFF.